The source of this TCR beta chain is a study of beta chain features in type 1 diabetes. The whole isolated RNA underwent reverse transcription, so sequencing captured expressed TCRB transcripts. The table came from immunoSEQ multiplex PCR; TCRdb's copy has only in-frame clones and leaves some out. The table records some 150,000 clones, 10% of them present only once. The table lists this clone with a few counts. Source material: naive CD4+ T cells from blood. The TCR was taken from a man younger than 35 in good health.

The CDR3, as DNA: TGCGCCAGCAGTGAATGGGGGGAAGGGGGCGAAAAACTGTTTTTT. Amino acids: CASSEWGEGGEKLFF. The gene calls are TRBV10-2 and TRBJ1-4; 7 bases are shared with TRBD1. The CDR3 runs 15 residues. Germline CDR1 is WSHSY and CDR2 is SAAADI. With V trimmed by 3 bases and J by 8 bases, 9 bases remained unmatched.